What follows are 13 T cell receptor beta chains derived from one specimen sequenced in a study of shared clonotypes between healthy human individuals. Only in-frame clones appear in the TCRdb table, and some are missing; sequencing was by immunoSEQ multiplex PCR. The table has some 490,000 clones, more than 65% seen once. The sequenced sample was PBMCs. Receptors originate from a woman between 35 and 50 years old in good health. Some clones in this sample may be carry-over from other donors' samples.

The chain has TRBV28 and TRBJ1-5, with D hard to call. From germline, CDR1 is MDHEN and CDR2 SYDVKM. The V and J ends lost 5 bases and 2 bases respectively, with 10 bases between them. This CDR3 spans 14 amino acids. The CDR3 is CASSPHVGNQPQHF. In DNA form, the CDR3 reads TGTGCCAGCAGTCCCCACGTGGGCAATCAGCCCCAGCATTTT.

The rearrangement links TRBV7-9 to TRBJ2-1, with 9 positions matching TRBD2. Per the germline V gene, CDR1 is SEHNR and CDR2 is FQNEAQ (reference sequence). The CDR3 loop spans 16 amino acids. V was pared by 1 base and J by 8 bases, with 9 bases of the junction left unmatched. CDR3 coding DNA: TGTGCCAGCAGCTTAGGAGGCGGGAGGGCCTTGCATGAGCAGTTCTTC. The encoded protein is CASSLGGGRALHEQFF.

Comments on this clone: A read error is the likely source, as a far larger clone sits one nucleotide away. V gene TRBV10-3 combines with J gene TRBJ1-2, with 9 bases matching TRBD1. Germline assignment: CDR1 ENHRY and CDR2 SYGVKD. The CDR3 is made up of 11 amino acids. The ends lost 11 bases at V and 5 bases at J; junction bases unmatched: 3. The CDR3: CAVGTGYGYTF. The DNA of the CDR3 is TGTGCCGTCGGGACAGGGTATGGCTACACCTTC.

This chain connects TRBV5-1 to TRBJ1-4; D is unclear. Looked up from germline, CDR1 is SGHRS and CDR2 is YFSETQ. This CDR3 is built from 13 residues. Trimming shortened V by 1 base and J by 5 bases, and 6 bases separated the two germline ends. This CDR3 is CASSLTVNEKLFF. CDR3 in DNA: TGCGCCAGCAGCTTGACAGTGAATGAAAAACTGTTTTTT.

The V gene is TRBV13, the J gene TRBJ2-3, with D unclear. Germline V gene data show CDR1 as PRHDT and CDR2 as FYEKMQ (reference sequence). The CDR3 is 13 residues long. The ends were cut back, 3 bases at V and 1 base at J, with 5 bases in the middle. In DNA, the CDR3 is TGTGCCAGCAGCTTTGGCGGCACAGATACGCAGTATTTT. Amino acid sequence: CASSFGGTDTQYF.

On this clone: It differs at one base from a far larger clone, so likely a read error. This chain uses TRBV29-1 with TRBJ1-1; TRBD1 might be the D (5 bases). The CDR3 extends over 11 amino acids. Germline CDR1 is SQVTM and CDR2 is ANQGSEA. CDR3 region: CSVSGTTEASF. Written as DNA, the CDR3 is TGCAGCGTTTCAGGGACCACTGAAGCTTCCTTT.

The chain has TRBV5-1 and TRBJ2-5; D unclear. CDR1 is SGHRS and CDR2 is YFSETQ in the germline V gene. The CDR3 runs to 12 residues. The V end lost 1 base, the J end lost 2 bases, and 3 bases lay between the germline ends. The CDR3 nucleotides are TGCGCCAGCAGCTTGATACAAGAGACCCAGTACTTC. This codes for CASSLIQETQYF. The whole variable domain, filled in from reference TRBV5-1 and TRBJ2-5, reads KAGVTQTPRYLIKTRGQQVTLSCSPISGHRSVSWYQQTPGQGLQFLFEYFSETQRNKGNFPGRFSGRQFSNSRSEMNVSTLELGDSALYLCASSLIQETQYFGPGTRLLVL.

This sequence joins TRBV19 and TRBJ2-4, with 7 bases aligning to TRBD1. The CDR3 spans 14 residues. V lost 5 bases and J lost 8; bases outside the gene matches: 9. Germline V CDR1 and CDR2: LNHDA, SQIVND (reference sequence). CDR3 amino acids: CASSDGQVGDIQYF. CDR3 coding DNA: TGTGCCAGTAGTGACGGACAGGTAGGGGACATTCAGTACTTC.

The chain combines TRBV5-1 with TRBJ2-7; 8 nucleotides agree with TRBD1. The germline CDR1 and CDR2 sequences are SGHRS and YFSETQ. The CDR3 runs to 15 residues. J was trimmed by 2 bases and V by 3 bases; bases with no gene match: 7. This CDR3 is CASSSSPTGAYEQYF. As DNA, the CDR3 is TGCGCCAGCAGCTCCTCTCCGACAGGGGCCTACGAGCAGTACTTC. Combining the CDR3 with reference TRBV5-1 and TRBJ2-7 gives the whole variable domain KAGVTQTPRYLIKTRGQQVTLSCSPISGHRSVSWYQQTPGQGLQFLFEYFSETQRNKGNFPGRFSGRQFSNSRSEMNVSTLELGDSALYLCASSSSPTGAYEQYFGPGTRLTVT.

This rearrangement joins TRBV5-1 to TRBJ2-7, with a tentative D call TRBD1 (5 bases). V was cut by 2 bases and J by 5 bases, with 8 bases left in between. The length of the CDR3 is 12 residues. Germline V gene data show CDR1 as SGHRS and CDR2 as YFSETQ. CDR3 in amino acids: CASSFLGDEQYF. In nucleotides, the CDR3 is TGCGCCAGCAGCTTCTTAGGGGACGAGCAGTACTTC.

This chain links TRBV7-2 with TRBJ2-1, with 8 nucleotides matching TRBD2. The V and J ends lost 7 bases and 8 bases, in that order; junction bases with no gene match: 10. This CDR3 region has 14 residues. Germline CDR1 SGHTA, CDR2 FQGNSA. The CDR3 here is CASTSAGVIHEQFF. In DNA form, the CDR3 reads TGTGCCAGCACTTCAGCGGGAGTTATACATGAGCAGTTCTTC. Full variable domain (rest looked up from reference TRBV7-2 and TRBJ2-1): GAGVSQSPSNKVTEKGKDVELRCDPISGHTALYWYRQSLGQGLEFLIYFQGNSAPDKSGLPSDRFSAERTGGSVSTLTIQRTQQEDSAVYLCASTSAGVIHEQFFGPGTRLTVL.

This rearrangement joins TRBV5-1 to TRBJ2-1; D gene ambiguous. CDR1 and CDR2 (germline): SGHRS, YFSETQ. The length of the CDR3 is 14 residues. V lost 3 bases and J lost 3, with 10 bases in between. CDR3 residues: CASSSPSLYNEQFF. The CDR3 DNA sequence: TGCGCCAGCAGCTCCCCCTCCCTCTACAATGAGCAGTTCTTC.

This clone was seen a single time. J is TRBJ2-7 and V is TRBV10-3; 9 positions match TRBD2. The CDR3 has 13 residues. Trimming took 7 bases from V and 2 from J; bases not matched to a gene: 3. Germline lookup yields CDR1 ENHRY and CDR2 SYGVKD. The CDR3 reads CAITQREAYEQYF. CDR3 DNA: TGTGCCATCACCCAGCGGGAGGCCTACGAGCAGTACTTC.